The next 24 T cell receptor beta chains were all read from a single sample in a study of tumor T cells in aggressive B-cell lymphoma. Sequencing was performed with immunoSEQ multiplex PCR; in TCRdb, only in-frame clones are kept and a portion is missing. The sample records 2,000 or so clones, around 94% being singletons. What was sequenced was tumor tissue. The receptors originated from an adult with diffuse large B cell lymphoma.

This clone was seen just once. The chain has TRBV2 and TRBJ2-7, with TRBD2 matching 8 bases. The germline CDR1 and CDR2 sequences are SNHLY and FYNNEI. V lost 4 bases, J lost 1 base, and 6 bases stayed unmatched. The CDR3 totals 15 residues. The CDR3 reads CASSASGQLSYEQYF. CDR3 nucleotides: TGTGCCAGCAGTGCTAGCGGGCAACTTTCCTACGAGCAGTACTTC.

The chain recombines TRBV5-1 with TRBJ1-3; D possibly corresponds to TRBD1 (5 bases). Germline assignment: CDR1 SGHRS and CDR2 YFSETQ. The V end was cut by 4 bases, the J end by 3 bases, with 11 bases between. The CDR3 is made up of 14 amino acids. The CDR3 reads CASSAGTGGNTIYF. The CDR3 DNA follows: TGCGCCAGCAGCGCAGGGACTGGTGGAAACACCATATATTTT. Combining the CDR3 with reference TRBV5-1 and TRBJ1-3 gives the whole variable domain KAGVTQTPRYLIKTRGQQVTLSCSPISGHRSVSWYQQTPGQGLQFLFEYFSETQRNKGNFPGRFSGRQFSNSRSEMNVSTLELGDSALYLCASSAGTGGNTIYFGEGSWLTVV.

This clone was observed once. V and J are TRBV19 and TRBJ1-1, with a possible D match to TRBD1 (6 bases). V was cut by 3 bases and J by 1 base, with 18 bases left in between. Germline lookup yields CDR1 LNHDA and CDR2 SQIVND (reference sequence). This CDR3 contains 17 residues. The CDR3 sequence is CASSIPRYRVGNTEAFF. The DNA for the CDR3 is TGTGCCAGTAGTATCCCCCGTTACAGGGTAGGGAACACTGAAGCTTTCTTT.

The rearrangement joins TRBV18 to TRBJ1-5, with 7 bases lining up with TRBD1. CDR1 and CDR2 (germline): KGHSH, LQKENI. With 3 bases clipped from V and 2 bases from J, the junction kept 7 bases outside the gene matches. This CDR3 has 16 amino acids. The CDR3 sequence is CASSPRQGVGNQPQHF. CDR3 sequence (DNA): TGTGCCAGCTCACCTAGACAGGGTGTCGGCAATCAGCCCCAGCATTTT.

The chain couples TRBV7-2 to TRBJ2-5; 9 bases fit TRBD2. Germline loops: CDR1 SGHTA, CDR2 FQGNSA. The CDR3 is 16 residues long. The V and J ends lost 5 bases and 5 bases, in that order; junction bases with no gene match: 12. This chain's CDR3 is CASSQFEREVWETQYF. For the CDR3, the DNA is TGTGCCAGCAGCCAGTTCGAGCGGGAGGTCTGGGAGACCCAGTACTTC.

The J gene is TRBJ2-5, the V gene TRBV6-1, with D possibly matching TRBD2 (6 bases). Per the germline V gene, CDR1 is MNHNS and CDR2 is SASEGT. The CDR3 extends over 14 amino acids. Trimming shortened V by 2 bases and J by 2 bases, and 9 bases separated the two germline ends. Here the CDR3 DNA reads TGTGCCAGCAGTGAAATGGGGGGTCAAGAGACCCAGTACTTC. This sequence encodes CASSEMGGQETQYF.

A single count supports this clone. The rearrangement links TRBV5-6 to TRBJ1-1; tentative D call: TRBD1 (5 bases). Germline CDR1 and CDR2: SGHDT and YYEEEE. Trimming left V 0 bases short and J 6 bases short, with 9 bases between. CDR3 length: 13 residues. CDR3 protein: CASSLALGPEAFF. DNA of the CDR3: TGTGCCAGCAGCTTGGCCCTGGGGCCTGAAGCTTTCTTT.

This CDR3 reads CASSYTTGYEQYF. The CDR3 nucleotides read TGTGCCAGCAGTTACACCACAGGGTACGAGCAGTACTTC. The rearrangement joins TRBV6-5 to TRBJ2-7; perhaps TRBD1 as D (6 bases). Between the trimmed V and J ends, which lost 2 bases and 4 bases, there was a span of 9 bases. The germline CDR1 and CDR2 sequences are MNHEY and SVGAGI. CDR3 length: 13 residues.

This chain uses TRBV5-5 with TRBJ2-2, with D maybe TRBD1 (5 bases). The CDR3 is 15 residues long. The ends were cut back, 1 base at V and 2 bases at J, with 9 bases in the middle. Germline V lookup: CDR1 SGHKS, CDR2 YYEKEE (reference sequence). This CDR3 reads CASSLSTVNTGELFF. DNA of the CDR3: TGTGCCAGCAGCTTGTCGACAGTCAACACCGGGGAGCTGTTTTTT.

Relative to its sample, this clone is hyperexpanded. This chain links TRBV19 with TRBJ1-2; 8 bases fit TRBD1. The V and J ends lost 10 bases and 5 bases, in that order; junction bases with no gene match: 3. Germline V CDR1 and CDR2: LNHDA, SQIVND (reference sequence). CDR3 length: 11 amino acids. The CDR3 here is CAIDRGYGYTF. CDR3 DNA: TGTGCCATCGACAGGGGATATGGCTACACCTTC.

The chain couples TRBV14 to TRBJ1-2, with 11 nucleotides matching TRBD1. Germline values: CDR1 SGHDN, CDR2 FVKESK. CDR3 size: 14 residues. With 4 bases clipped from V and 3 bases from J, the junction kept 1 base outside the gene matches. CDR3 nucleotides: TGTGCCAGCAGCCTGGACAGGGGGCACTATGGCTACACCTTC. Protein sequence: CASSLDRGHYGYTF.

Turning to this clone: A read error may account for a junction end that differs from germline. The chain couples TRBV14 to TRBJ2-2; tentatively, D is TRBD2 (6 bases). Germline V lookup: CDR1 SGHDN, CDR2 FVKESK. The CDR3 length is 14 residues. The chain's CDR3 is CASRWLANTGELLF. CDR3 DNA sequence: TGTGCCAGCAGGTGGCTAGCGAACACCGGGGAGCTGCTTTTT.

This chain uses TRBV5-1 with TRBJ2-5, with D possibly matching TRBD1 (5 bases). The ends were cut back, 0 bases at V and 5 bases at J, with 11 bases in the middle. The CDR3 is 14 residues long. Germline CDR1 SGHRS, CDR2 YFSETQ. The CDR3 is CASSLAQGVETQYF. The CDR3 DNA reads as TGCGCCAGCAGCTTGGCCCAGGGTGTGGAGACCCAGTACTTC.

In regard to this clone: This specimen includes other DNA sequences encoding the same CDR3. J is TRBJ2-7 and V is TRBV2, with TRBD1 identical over 7 bases. With 6 bases clipped from V and 7 bases from J, the junction kept 12 bases outside the gene matches. The germline CDR1 and CDR2 sequences are SNHLY and FYNNEI. The CDR3 extends over 14 amino acids. The CDR3 coding sequence is TGTGCCAGCAGCCCCGGGACAGAGGGCTTTGAGCAGTACTTC. This encodes CASSPGTEGFEQYF. The full variable domain, completed using reference TRBV2 and TRBJ2-7, is EPEVTQTPSHQVTQMGQEVILRCVPISNHLYFYWYRQILGQKVEFLVSFYNNEISEKSEIFDDQFSVERPDGSNFTLKIRSTKLEDSAMYFCASSPGTEGFEQYFGPGTRLTVT.

This chain uses TRBV19 with TRBJ2-5; 12 positions agree with TRBD1. The V and J ends lost 3 bases and 5 bases, in that order; junction bases with no gene match: 7. This CDR3 comprises 16 residues. Per the germline V gene, CDR1 is LNHDA and CDR2 is SQIVND (reference sequence). The CDR3 loop reads CASSIGTGGEWETQYF. Written as DNA, the CDR3 is TGTGCCAGTAGTATTGGGACAGGGGGCGAGTGGGAGACCCAGTACTTC.

The CDR3 reads CASSLVGGYGYTF. CDR3 nucleotide sequence: TGTGCCAGCAGTTTGGTAGGGGGCTATGGCTACACCTTC. The chain carries TRBV27 and TRBJ1-2, with D possibly being TRBD1 (6 bases). CDR3 length: 13 residues. V lost 3 bases and J 4 bases, leaving 9 bases between the germline ends. Germline CDR1 is MNHEY and CDR2 is SMNVEV (reference sequence).

The rearrangement joins TRBV5-1 to TRBJ2-5; possible D gene TRBD1, 6 bases. There are 17 residues in the CDR3. V lost 0 bases and J lost 3, with 18 bases in between. Germline CDR1 SGHRS, CDR2 YFSETQ. This CDR3 reads CASSLDPASGVEETQYF. The CDR3 DNA sequence: TGCGCCAGCAGCTTGGACCCTGCTTCAGGGGTGGAAGAGACCCAGTACTTC.

The chain is built from TRBV20-1 and TRBJ2-7; the D gene is possibly TRBD1 (6 bases). Looked up from germline, CDR1 is DFQATT and CDR2 is SNEGSKA (reference sequence). The CDR3 covers 11 residues. V gave up 5 bases and J gave up 4 bases, with 9 bases separating them. The CDR3 nucleotides are TGCAGTGCTGAGGACAGTTACGAGCAGTACTTC. Amino acids: CSAEDSYEQYF.

The DNA of the CDR3 is TGTGCCAGCAGCAAGACTAGCGGGAGGCGCGATGAGCAGTTCTTC. Protein: CASSKTSGRRDEQFF. This sequence joins TRBV7-6 and TRBJ2-1, with 13 positions matching TRBD2. This CDR3 contains 15 residues. Germline V lookup: CDR1 SGHVS, CDR2 FNYEAQ. V trimming: 5 bases; J trimming: 8 bases; junction bases outside the gene matches: 6.

The CDR3 is CVSSSGGPWETQYF. For the CDR3, the DNA is TGTGTTAGCAGCTCCGGGGGGCCGTGGGAGACCCAGTACTTC. This sequence joins TRBV7-7 and TRBJ2-5, with D perhaps TRBD2 (7 bases). The CDR3 is 14 amino acids. Germline CDR1 reads SSHAT; CDR2 reads FNYEAQ (reference sequence).

The gene calls are TRBV7-3 and TRBJ2-3, with no clear D. Trimming stripped 3 bases from V and 1 base from J, with 8 bases between. The CDR3 length is 14 residues. The germline V gene has CDR1 SGHTA and CDR2 FQGTGA. CDR3 loop: CASSFSAGTDTQYF. CDR3 nucleotides: TGTGCCAGCAGCTTTAGTGCGGGCACAGATACGCAGTATTTT.

The rearrangement links TRBV13 to TRBJ2-7, with 9 bases lining up with TRBD1. V was pared by 1 base and J by 5 bases, with 3 bases of the junction left unmatched. There are 14 residues in the CDR3. Germline values: CDR1 PRHDT, CDR2 FYEKMQ (reference sequence). The CDR3 sequence is CASSLATGGHEQYF. CDR3 in DNA: TGTGCCAGCAGCTTAGCGACAGGGGGGCACGAGCAGTACTTC.

This chain links TRBV7-9 with TRBJ2-1, with 9 bases fitting TRBD2. The CDR3 is made up of 17 amino acids. V lost 5 bases and J lost 2; bases outside the gene matches: 10. The germline V gene has CDR1 SEHNR and CDR2 FQNEAQ (reference sequence). The CDR3 sequence: CASSRRLGGGAYNEQFF. DNA for the CDR3: TGTGCCAGCAGCCGCCGCCTAGGCGGGGGGGCCTACAATGAGCAGTTCTTC.

V and J are TRBV15 and TRBJ2-7, with TRBD1 matching over 7 bases. The CDR3 length is 16 residues. J lost 2 bases, V lost 1 base, and 8 bases had no gene match. CDR1 and CDR2 (germline): LNHNV, YYDKDF (reference sequence). The CDR3 sequence is CATSRARGQQTYEQYF. CDR3 coding DNA: TGTGCCACCAGCAGAGCACGGGGACAGCAAACCTACGAGCAGTACTTC.